This T cell receptor beta chain derives from a study of cytomegalovirus exposure and HLA in healthy donors. PCR amplification relied on 60 Vbeta primers (plus 13 Jbeta primers). Assay: immunoSEQ multiplex PCR; the TCRdb copy retains only in-frame clones and omits some. Seen here are under 150,000 clones, over 60% observed once, and the top ten hold less than 1.5%. Sequencing was done on a sample of PBMCs. The TCR sequence derives from a male donor in good health and CMV-seropositive.

The CDR3 DNA reads as TGTGCCAGCAGCTTGGCGGGGGATCAGCCCCAGCATTTT. Encoded protein: CASSLAGDQPQHF. The chain joins TRBV5-4 to TRBJ1-5; D perhaps matches TRBD1 (5 bases). The CDR3 totals 13 residues. The V and J ends lost 0 bases and 5 bases respectively, with 6 bases between them. Germline CDR1 reads SGHNT; CDR2 reads YYREEE (reference sequence).